This T cell receptor (beta chain) is from a study of blood T cell repertoires in COVID-19. Study context: Collection of acute and convalescent COVID-19 samples took place in the United States, Italy and Spain. Sources were T cells, B-cell-depleted T cells, or PBMCs; the material itself was cDNA or gDNA.

Germline assignment: CDR1 MNHEY and CDR2 SVGEGT. V lost 0 bases to trimming and J lost 7 bases, with 12 bases between them. The CDR3 runs to 14 residues. In the authors' workflow: Amplified reference gene primers provided the basis for estimating nucleated cell counts. Only in-frame clones appear in the TCRdb table, and some are missing; sequencing was by immunoSEQ multiplex PCR. D and trimming come from the DNA, and the V and J calls and clone size come from that table. In the table there are 55,000 to 80,000 clones, more than 75% of which are singletons. Sequences were obtained from peripheral blood. This rearrangement joins TRBV6-2 or TRBV6-3 to TRBJ1-2, with D hard to call. The receptor was derived from a woman aged 55-69 years with acute or convalescent COVID-19. The CDR3 sequence: CASSYSGPVGGYTF. Written as DNA, the CDR3 is TGTGCCAGCAGTTACTCTGGTCCGGTCGGTGGCTACACCTTC.